These T cell receptor beta chains were read from a single sample in a study of blood T cell repertoires in COVID-19. Only in-frame clones appear in the TCRdb table, and some are missing; sequencing was by immunoSEQ multiplex PCR. The table has about 120,000 clones, 90% seen once. The sequencing input was peripheral blood. Receptors were obtained from a man over 45 with active COVID-19. The CDR3 runs from the conserved cysteine through the conserved F or W. D genes are given only for firm matches. Clone size is shown for a subset of rows, as once, few, many or a class of expanded clone.

TRBJ1-5 | TRBD1 | - | TRBV7-9 | TGTGCCAGCAGCTCCGGCCCTGGGACAGTGGGGAGCAATCAGCCCCAGCATTTT | CASSSGPGTVGSNQPQHF
TRBJ2-2 | - | once | TRBV6-5 | TGTGCCAGCAGTTCAGGGGGGATTGGTCTGTCCGGGGAGCTGTTTTTT | CASSSGGIGLSGELFF
TRBJ2-3 | - | once | TRBV7-9 | TGTGCCAGCAGCTTCGAACAGGGGAGGCTCCGAGATACGCAGTATTTT | CASSFEQGRLRDTQYF
TRBJ1-3 | TRBD1 | - | TRBV4-2 | TGTGCCAGCAGCCAAGGTCAGACTTCGACAGGGGCGGGAAACACCATATATTTT | CASSQGQTSTGAGNTIYF
TRBJ2-3 | - | - | TRBV13 | TGTGCCAGCAGCTCGCTTCTAGGGGGGAGCGGGGCAGATACGCAGTATTTT | CASSSLLGGSGADTQYF
TRBJ1-4 | - | - | TRBV7-9 | TGTGCCAGCAGCCCCCGTCCGGCTAATGAAAAACTGTTTTTT | CASSPRPANEKLFF
TRBJ2-7 | - | - | TRBV5-1 | TGCGCCAGCAGCTTGGTGGCAGGACAGTACGAGCAGTACTTC | CASSLVAGQYEQYF
TRBJ1-4 | TRBD1 | - | TRBV19 | TGTGCCAGTAGTATCTGGGGGACAGGGAAAGAAAAACTGTTTTTT | CASSIWGTGKEKLFF
TRBJ1-4 | TRBD1 | - | TRBV18 | TGTGCCAGCTCACTATCACAGGGGGCTAATGAAAAACTGTTTTTT | CASSLSQGANEKLFF
TRBJ2-3 | - | - | TRBV12-5 | TGTGCTAGTGGTTTGGTACTGGGCCAAGATACGCAGTATTTT | CASGLVLGQDTQYF
TRBJ2-7 | TRBD2 | - | TRBV3-1/TRBV3-2 | TGTGCCAGCAGCCAAGAGCGGGGGGCGGCCTACGAGCAGTACTTC | CASSQERGAAYEQYF
TRBJ1-6 | TRBD1 | - | TRBV7-3 | TGTGCCAGCAGCCCAAGAAGGACGACAGGGAATTCACCCCTCCACTTT | CASSPRRTTGNSPLHF
TRBJ1-5 | - | - | TRBV25-1 | TGTGCCAGCAGCCCGCGGGGTAGCAATCAGCCCCAGCATTTT | CASSPRGSNQPQHF
TRBJ2-6 | - | - | TRBV21-1 | TGTGCCAGCAGCCCCCGCCGCGGGGCAACCTCTGGGGCCAACGTCCTGACTTTC | CASSPRRGATSGANVLTF
TRBJ2-5 | TRBD2 | - | TRBV7-8 | TGTGCCAGCAGCCCGACGACTAGCGTGGAGACCCAGTACTTC | CASSPTTSVETQYF